Below, 5 T cell receptor beta chains from the same sample are listed, as sequenced in a study of shared clonotypes between healthy human individuals. Assay used: immunoSEQ multiplex PCR; TCRdb lists only in-frame clones, some missing. The data contain approximately 2.1 million clones, approximately 95% of them singletons. The sequenced sample consisted of naive CD4+ T cells from PBMCs. Subset denoted: CD45RA+ positively selected. All receptors derive from a man aged 18 to 29 in good health. Some clones in this sample may be carry-over from other donors' samples.

The chain combines TRBV5-1 with TRBJ2-7; the match to TRBD1 covers 7 bases. The germline V gene encodes CDR1 SGHRS and CDR2 YFSETQ. This CDR3 region has 14 residues. The J segment lost 4 bases and the V segment lost 1 base, leaving 5 bases of the junction unmatched. CDR3 sequence (DNA): TGCGCCAGCAGCTTGTCGGGACAGAATTACGAGCAGTACTTC. It encodes CASSLSGQNYEQYF.

J is TRBJ1-5 and V is TRBV4-1; 9 nucleotides agree with TRBD1. CDR1 is MGHRA and CDR2 is YSYEKL in the germline V gene. J gave up 2 bases and V 6 bases, and 11 bases lay outside the gene matches. CDR3 length equals 17 residues. In nucleotides, the CDR3 is TGCGCCAGCAGTCGGGACAGGGATACTGGAGGCAATCAGCCCCAGCATTTT. It codes for CASSRDRDTGGNQPQHF.

The V gene is TRBV6-4, the J gene TRBJ2-3; D may be TRBD1 or TRBD2 (5 bases each). CDR3 size: 16 residues. CDR1 MRHNA and CDR2 SNTAGT come from the germline V gene. The V gene lost 6 bases and the J gene lost 4 bases, with 20 bases spanning the gap. CDR3 bases: TGTGCCAGCAGCCTCTTTCGGGGCAGGGATCCAGATACGCAGTATTTT. Its protein product is CASSLFRGRDPDTQYF.

This rearrangement joins TRBV19 to TRBJ2-5; TRBD2 matches 8 bases. Trimming at V came to 5 bases and at J to 5 bases, leaving 13 bases not matched to a gene. CDR1 and CDR2 (germline): LNHDA, SQIVND (reference sequence). This CDR3 spans 16 amino acids. Here the CDR3 reads CASSSSTERELETQYF. CDR3 coding DNA: TGTGCCAGTAGTTCCTCAACCGAGCGGGAGTTGGAGACCCAGTACTTC.

This clone was recorded once. The rearrangement links TRBV7-2 to TRBJ2-2; 7 bases are a match to TRBD1. V trimming: 6 bases; J trimming: 4 bases; junction bases outside the gene matches: 11. Germline CDR1 and CDR2: SGHTA and FQGNSA. The CDR3 loop spans 16 amino acids. CDR3 in amino acids: CASSSGQSLATGELFF. The CDR3 region has the DNA TGTGCCAGCAGTTCGGGACAGTCTTTAGCCACCGGGGAGCTGTTTTTT.